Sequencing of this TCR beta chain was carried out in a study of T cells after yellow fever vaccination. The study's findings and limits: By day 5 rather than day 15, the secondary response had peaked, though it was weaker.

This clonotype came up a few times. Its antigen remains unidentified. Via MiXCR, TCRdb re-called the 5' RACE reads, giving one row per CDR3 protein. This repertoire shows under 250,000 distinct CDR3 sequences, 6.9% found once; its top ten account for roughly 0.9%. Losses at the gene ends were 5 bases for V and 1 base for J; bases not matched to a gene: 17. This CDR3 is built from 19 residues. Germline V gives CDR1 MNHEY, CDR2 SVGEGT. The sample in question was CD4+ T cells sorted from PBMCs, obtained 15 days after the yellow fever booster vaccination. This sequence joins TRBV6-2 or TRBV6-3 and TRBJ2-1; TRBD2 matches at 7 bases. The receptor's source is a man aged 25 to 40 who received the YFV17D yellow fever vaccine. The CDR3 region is CASSTTSALSRGSYNEQFF. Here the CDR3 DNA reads TGTGCCAGCAGTACCACTAGCGCCTTAAGCCGGGGGTCCTACAATGAGCAGTTCTTC.